Shown below are 21 T cell receptor beta chains from a single sample sequenced in a study of blood T cell repertoires in COVID-19 (TCRdb year 2020). Library preparation employed the immunoSEQ multiplex PCR assay. TCRdb took this table from immuneACCESS and kept in-frame rearrangements with V and J called. Such tables lack part of the clones; where checked against another copy, unresolved V genes explain under half of the gap, and the rest is unexplained. Present in this sample are approximately 250,000 clones, approximately 88% of which were seen just once. The ten largest clones add up to 0.8% to 1% of the sample. The sequencing input was PBMCs or T cells enriched from blood (not recorded which). The receptors come from a woman younger than 45 who had recovered from COVID-19.

The chain is built from TRBV2 and TRBJ1-2, with D possibly being TRBD1 (5 bases). This CDR3 is 16 amino acids long. The V gene's germline CDR1 is SNHLY and CDR2 FYNNEI. V dropped 5 bases and J dropped 5 bases, with 21 bases sitting between them. For the CDR3, the DNA is TGTGCCAGCAGTTATACTACAGGTGGCCAAGCTTATGGCTACACCTTC. Its protein product is CASSYTTGGQAYGYTF.

This clone was seen only once. The CDR3 coding sequence is TGTGCCAGCAGCTTAAATCGGGGAACTGAAGCTTTCTTT. The encoded protein is CASSLNRGTEAFF. The chain recombines TRBV7-3 with TRBJ1-1; D is undetermined. CDR3 size: 13 residues. V lost 1 base, J lost 5 bases, and 8 bases lay in between. CDR1 is SGHTA, CDR2 FQGTGA, per germline.

This clone has just a few counts. The chain combines TRBV13 with TRBJ2-7; maybe TRBD1 (6 bases). Germline lookup yields CDR1 PRHDT and CDR2 FYEKMQ (reference sequence). Between the trimmed V and J ends, which lost 1 base and 6 bases, there was a span of 16 bases. CDR3 length equals 15 residues. The CDR3, as DNA: TGTGCCAGCAGCTTAGAGGGACAAAGGGCGGGCGAGCAGTACTTC. Protein: CASSLEGQRAGEQYF.

This chain uses TRBV28 with TRBJ1-6; TRBD1 matches 9 bases. V was clipped by 7 bases and J by 14 bases; unmatched bases: 9. From germline, CDR1 is MDHEN and CDR2 SYDVKM. This CDR3 spans 13 amino acids. The CDR3 nucleotides are TGTGCCAGCACAGGGACAGGGAGACACACCCTCCACTTT. Amino acid sequence: CASTGTGRHTLHF.

The table lists this clone with a count of one. The V call is TRBV15, the J call TRBJ1-4, with D hard to call. The CDR3 totals 15 residues. Germline assignment: CDR1 LNHNV and CDR2 YYDKDF (reference sequence). V dropped 6 bases and J dropped 0 bases, with 11 bases sitting between them. This CDR3 reads CATRPSSATNEKLFF. CDR3 nucleotides: TGTGCCACCAGACCCTCCAGTGCAACTAATGAAAAACTGTTTTTT.

The genes are TRBV28 and TRBJ2-1; 7 bases align to TRBD1. The CDR3 runs 15 residues. Germline-derived CDR1 and CDR2 are MDHEN and SYDVKM. Trimming removed 3 bases from V and 2 bases from J; junction bases left unmatched: 4. For the CDR3, the DNA is TGTGCCAGCAGTTTTGGACAGGCGGCCTACAATGAGCAGTTCTTC. It yields the protein CASSFGQAAYNEQFF. Drawing the rest from reference TRBV28 and TRBJ2-1, the complete variable domain is DVKVTQSSRYLVKRTGEKVFLECVQDMDHENMFWYRQDPGLGLRLIYFSYDVKMKEKGDIPEGYSVSREKKERFSLILESASTNQTSMYLCASSFGQAAYNEQFFGPGTRLTVL.

The chain recombines TRBV11-3 with TRBJ2-7, with a tentative D call TRBD2 (5 bases). CDR3 length: 13 residues. V was cut by 3 bases and J by 6 bases, with 12 bases left in between. CDR1 SGHNT and CDR2 YENEEA come from the germline V gene. The CDR3 nucleotides read TGTGCCAGCAGCTTCACAATTGAGGGCGAGCAGTACTTC. Translation: CASSFTIEGEQYF. Complete variable domain (other parts from reference TRBV11-3 and TRBJ2-7): EAGVVQSPRYKIIEKKQPVAFWCNPISGHNTLYWYLQNLGQGPELLIRYENEEAVDDSQLPKDRFSAERLKGVDSTLKIQPAELGDSAVYLCASSFTIEGEQYFGPGTRLTVT.

This sequence joins TRBV11-2 and TRBJ1-1, with no clear D. Trimming cost V 0 bases and J 9 bases, with 14 bases left between them. Germline-derived CDR1 and CDR2 are SGHAT and FQNNGV. The CDR3 spans 14 residues. The CDR3 bases are TGTGCCAGCAGCTTAGATTTTAGGAGAAGCCAAGCTTTCTTT. This gives the protein CASSLDFRRSQAFF.

This rearrangement joins TRBV28 to TRBJ2-7, with D perhaps TRBD2 (6 bases). Trimming pared 1 base from V and 3 bases from J, leaving 16 bases between. CDR3 length: 16 amino acids. The germline V gene has CDR1 MDHEN and CDR2 SYDVKM. The CDR3 DNA reads as TGTGCCAGCAGTTTATCTGCCCTAGCGAGATACTACGAGCAGTACTTC. As protein: CASSLSALARYYEQYF. Full variable domain (missing parts from reference TRBV28 and TRBJ2-7): DVKVTQSSRYLVKRTGEKVFLECVQDMDHENMFWYRQDPGLGLRLIYFSYDVKMKEKGDIPEGYSVSREKKERFSLILESASTNQTSMYLCASSLSALARYYEQYFGPGTRLTVT.

This chain links TRBV11-1 with TRBJ1-1; TRBD1 matches at 8 bases. The CDR3 runs 13 residues. Germline CDR1 reads SGHAT; CDR2 reads FQDESV (reference sequence). J lost 14 bases, V lost 1 base, and 9 bases had no gene match. CDR3 DNA: TGTGCCAGCAGCTTAGGACCGGGACAGGTGCGATTCTTT. This encodes CASSLGPGQVRFF.

This clone was observed once. This sequence joins TRBV28 and TRBJ2-2; 8 bases match TRBD1. Near its end, the DNA agrees better with TRBJ1-3, so the J call may be wrong. CDR1 and CDR2 (germline): MDHEN, SYDVKM. This CDR3 comprises 15 residues. For the CDR3, the DNA is TGTGCCAGCAGGTGGACAGGGAAGAAAGGAAACACCATATATTTT. It is translated as CASRWTGKKGNTIYF.

This rearrangement joins TRBV9 to TRBJ1-1; D gene ambiguous. This CDR3 comprises 16 residues. Germline loops: CDR1 SGDLS, CDR2 YYNGEE. V was cut by 4 bases and J by 5 bases, with 21 bases left in between. CDR3 in amino acids: CASSFTTGVSGTEAFF. CDR3 sequence (DNA): TGTGCCAGCAGCTTCACGACCGGGGTAAGCGGTACTGAAGCTTTCTTT.

V gene TRBV9 combines with J gene TRBJ1-2; D not resolved. This CDR3 spans 11 amino acids. Germline V gene sequence: CDR1 SGDLS, CDR2 YYNGEE. The V gene lost 7 bases and the J gene lost 7 bases, with 11 bases spanning the gap. CDR3 bases: TGTGCCAGCGGCCCCCGGGGTGGCTACACCTTC. Protein: CASGPRGGYTF.

The chain carries TRBV5-4 and TRBJ2-1, with 10 bases matching TRBD2. V gave up 4 bases and J gave up 0 bases; unmatched junction bases: 7. CDR3 length equals 17 residues. From germline, CDR1 is SGHNT and CDR2 YYREEE (reference sequence). The CDR3 protein is CASSPASGGPSYNEQFF. CDR3 DNA: TGTGCCAGCAGCCCCGCTAGCGGGGGACCCTCCTACAATGAGCAGTTCTTC.

The chain carries TRBV14 and TRBJ1-3; D unresolved. Looked up from germline, CDR1 is SGHDN and CDR2 is FVKESK. The V and J ends lost 3 bases and 0 bases respectively, with 12 bases between them. The CDR3 contains 16 residues. Here the CDR3 reads CASSQGGRNSGNTIYF. Written as DNA, the CDR3 is TGTGCCAGCAGCCAGGGAGGACGCAACTCTGGAAACACCATATATTTT. The entire variable domain, with the rest obtained from reference TRBV14 and TRBJ1-3, is as follows: EAGVTQFPSHSVIEKGQTVTLRCDPISGHDNLYWYRRVMGKEIKFLLHFVKESKQDESGMPNNRFLAERTGGTYSTLKVQPAELEDSGVYFCASSQGGRNSGNTIYFGEGSWLTVV.

This sequence joins TRBV5-1 and TRBJ1-2; 8 bases are shared with TRBD1. The CDR3 has 15 residues. Per the germline V gene, CDR1 is SGHRS and CDR2 is YFSETQ. With V trimmed by 0 bases and J by 5 bases, 6 bases remained unmatched. The CDR3 is CASSLAAGTGYGYTF. CDR3 sequence (DNA): TGCGCCAGCAGCTTGGCGGCCGGGACAGGTTATGGCTACACCTTC.

V gene TRBV19 combines with J gene TRBJ1-1; 8 bases agree with TRBD1. With 6 bases clipped from V and 2 bases from J, the junction kept 5 bases outside the gene matches. The CDR3 runs 14 residues. CDR1 is LNHDA, CDR2 SQIVND, per germline (reference sequence). The CDR3 nucleotides are TGTGCCAGTAGACTACAGGGGGGAAACACTGAAGCTTTCTTT. This codes for CASRLQGGNTEAFF. The full variable domain, rest sourced from reference TRBV19 and TRBJ1-1, is DGGITQSPKYLFRKEGQNVTLSCEQNLNHDAMYWYRQDPGQGLRLIYYSQIVNDFQKGDIAEGYSVSREKKESFPLTVTSAQKNPTAFYLCASRLQGGNTEAFFGQGTRLTVV.

J is TRBJ2-7 and V is TRBV19; TRBD2 aligns across 9 bases. After removal of 7 bases from V and 7 bases from J, the junction contained 8 bases not matched to a gene. Germline CDR1 LNHDA, CDR2 SQIVND (reference sequence). The CDR3 loop spans 13 amino acids. Written as DNA, the CDR3 is TGTGCCAGTAATGTCGCAGCGGGAGGTGAGCAGTACTTC. Protein: CASNVAAGGEQYF.

The chain employs TRBV2 and TRBJ1-2; D not resolved. V was shortened by 6 bases and J by 8 bases, with 13 bases between the two germline ends. Germline CDR1 and CDR2: SNHLY and FYNNEI. CDR3 length: 12 residues. The CDR3 region is CASSTRVKGYTF. The DNA of the CDR3 is TGTGCCAGCAGCACACGGGTAAAGGGCTACACCTTC.

This sequence joins TRBV9 and TRBJ2-2; a weak D match, TRBD2 (5 bases). Germline V gene sequence: CDR1 SGDLS, CDR2 YYNGEE. The CDR3 covers 12 residues. Trimming pared 2 bases from V and 7 bases from J, leaving 6 bases between. For the CDR3, the DNA is TGTGCCAGCAGCGTGAGCGGCGGGGAGCTGTTTTTT. Protein: CASSVSGGELFF.

This clone showed up just once. The chain is built from TRBV5-8 and TRBJ1-1, with D possibly being TRBD1 (5 bases). Trimming removed 4 bases from V and 0 bases from J, with 16 bases in between. The CDR3 has 16 residues. From germline, CDR1 is SGHTS and CDR2 YDEGEE. The CDR3 spells CASSPWRGLMNTEAFF. The CDR3 DNA reads as TGTGCCAGCAGCCCATGGAGGGGCCTCATGAACACTGAAGCTTTCTTT.